This TCR beta chain was sequenced during a study of shared clonotypes between healthy human individuals. This CDR3 contains 14 residues. J lost 8 bases, V lost 3 bases, and 6 bases had no gene match. In germline, CDR1 is KGHSH, CDR2 LQKENI. Measured with immunoSEQ multiplex PCR; TCRdb has only the in-frame clones, and not every one. Of about 2.4 million clones listed, approximately 93% were seen once; the top ten hold about 0.38%. This sequence originates from a man aged 18 to 29 in good health. Some clones in this sample may be carry-over from other donors' samples. Sequencing was done on a sample of naive CD4+ T cells from PBMCs. Documented subset: CD45RA+ positively selected. V usage is TRBV18 and J usage is TRBJ2-5; 10 nucleotides agree with TRBD2. The CDR3 region is CASSPDGTSETQYF. The CDR3 DNA follows: TGTGCCAGCTCACCTGATGGGACTAGCGAAACCCAGTACTTC.